The next 24 T cell receptor beta chains were all read from a single sample in a study of cytomegalovirus exposure and HLA in healthy donors. The primer mix had 60 Vbeta and 13 Jbeta primers. TCRdb's table, derived via immunoSEQ multiplex PCR, lists solely in-frame clones and lacks some. Of about 130,000 clones listed, 80% to 85% are singletons. The sample taken for sequencing was PBMCs. The receptors originated from a woman in her 30s in good health and CMV-seronegative.

This clone was observed a handful of times. The V call is TRBV6-1, the J call TRBJ1-5, with TRBD1 identical over 7 bases. Losses at the gene ends were 6 bases for V and 0 bases for J; bases not matched to a gene: 5. The CDR3 consists of 15 residues. The germline V gene encodes CDR1 MNHNS and CDR2 SASEGT. DNA of the CDR3: TGTGCCAGCAGAGCCGCAGGGGGTAGCAATCAGCCCCAGCATTTT. This translates into CASRAAGGSNQPQHF.

The J gene is TRBJ1-2, the V gene TRBV6-6, with 8 bases that match TRBD1. From germline, CDR1 is MNHNY and CDR2 SVGAGI (reference sequence). This CDR3 contains 15 residues. V shed 4 bases and J 10 bases; nucleotides not matched to a gene: 14. The CDR3 bases are TGTGCCAGCAGTTCCAACGGACAGGGTAAAAGGGACTACACCTTC. As protein: CASSSNGQGKRDYTF.

V gene TRBV15 combines with J gene TRBJ1-2; D possibly corresponds to TRBD1 (5 bases). From germline, CDR1 is LNHNV and CDR2 YYDKDF (reference sequence). The V end lost 1 base, the J end lost 4 bases, and 13 bases lay between the germline ends. CDR3 length equals 15 residues. The CDR3 coding sequence is TGTGCCACCAGCAGAGGGGTGCAGGGTACCTATGGCTACACCTTC. As protein: CATSRGVQGTYGYTF.

A few counts support this clone. This chain joins TRBV28 and TRBJ1-4; a weak D match, TRBD1 (5 bases). This CDR3 has 14 residues. V was clipped by 1 base and J by 10 bases, with 13 bases between them. Germline V gene lookup returns CDR1 MDHEN and CDR2 SYDVKM. The CDR3 sequence: CASSLYRGSGKLFF. In nucleotides, the CDR3 is TGTGCCAGCAGTTTATATAGGGGATCAGGAAAACTGTTTTTT.

A single count supports this clone. This chain joins TRBV25-1 and TRBJ1-5; the D is unclear. The CDR3 length is 12 residues. The germline gives CDR1 MGHDK, CDR2 SYGVNS. Trimming took 8 bases from V and 5 from J, leaving 10 bases between them. The CDR3 DNA reads as TGTGCCAGCGGTTTCGGGGATCAGCCCCAGCATTTT. Amino acid sequence: CASGFGDQPQHF.

This clone was detected only once. The CDR3, as DNA: TGTGCCAGCAGACCAATCAGGGGAACTCGTTCACCCCTCCACTTT. Translated: CASRPIRGTRSPLHF. The gene calls are TRBV7-9 and TRBJ1-6; D is perhaps TRBD1 (6 bases). CDR1 SEHNR and CDR2 FQNEAQ come from the germline V gene (reference sequence). CDR3 length equals 15 residues. V dropped 6 bases and J dropped 9 bases, with 18 bases sitting between them.

This sequence joins TRBV7-2 and TRBJ1-6, with TRBD1 matching over 8 bases. The CDR3 spans 14 residues. Germline-derived CDR1 and CDR2 are SGHTA and FQGNSA. J lost 7 bases, V lost 5 bases, and 4 bases had no gene match. CDR3 DNA sequence: TGTGCCAGCAGCCCCTGGACAGGGAATTCACCCCTCCACTTT. Amino acids: CASSPWTGNSPLHF. Supplemented by reference TRBV7-2 and TRBJ1-6, the full variable domain reads GAGVSQSPSNKVTEKGKDVELRCDPISGHTALYWYRQSLGQGLEFLIYFQGNSAPDKSGLPSDRFSAERTGGSVSTLTIQRTQQEDSAVYLCASSPWTGNSPLHFGNGTRLTVT.

This clone has a single count. The chain links TRBV5-8 to TRBJ2-1; weak D call: TRBD1 (6 bases). Germline CDR1 is SGHTS and CDR2 is YDEGEE. The CDR3 runs 17 residues. V was shortened by 0 bases and J by 9 bases, with 22 bases between the two germline ends. The CDR3 is CASSLGRRSQVRGEQFF. CDR3 DNA: TGTGCCAGCAGCTTGGGCAGGAGGTCCCAGGTCAGGGGTGAGCAGTTCTTC.

This chain joins TRBV5-4 and TRBJ1-1, with D uncertain. Trimming pared 0 bases from V and 0 bases from J, leaving 6 bases between. This CDR3 comprises 14 residues. Germline V gene sequence: CDR1 SGHNT, CDR2 YYREEE (reference sequence). The CDR3 sequence: CASSLDSLNTEAFF. In DNA, the CDR3 is TGTGCCAGCAGCTTGGACAGCTTGAACACTGAAGCTTTCTTT. Looking up the rest from reference TRBV5-4 and TRBJ1-1 gives the full variable domain: ETGVTQSPTHLIKTRGQQVTLRCSSQSGHNTVSWYQQALGQGPQFIFQYYREEENGRGNFPPRFSGLQFPNYSSELNVNALELDDSALYLCASSLDSLNTEAFFGQGTRLTVV.

This chain uses TRBV21-1 with TRBJ2-5; TRBD1 was called by the table and not checked on the DNA. TRBV21-1 is a pseudogene locus. The CDR3 contains 13 residues. The CDR3 is CASSLTGEETQYF. The CDR3 nucleotides are TGTGCCAGCAGCTTAACAGGGGAAGAGACCCAGTACTTC.

This clone occurred a few times. The chain recombines TRBV5-6 with TRBJ1-1; tentatively, D is TRBD1 (5 bases). V gave up 2 bases and J gave up 0 bases, with 14 bases separating them. This CDR3 contains 16 residues. Germline V gene sequence: CDR1 SGHDT, CDR2 YYEEEE. The CDR3 region is CASSLPRASMNTEAFF. CDR3 DNA sequence: TGTGCCAGCAGCTTACCCAGGGCCTCGATGAACACTGAAGCTTTCTTT.

The V gene is TRBV6-5, the J gene TRBJ2-5; 8 positions agree with TRBD1. This CDR3 spans 14 amino acids. After removal of 7 bases from V and 4 bases from J, the junction contained 8 bases not matched to a gene. Germline values: CDR1 MNHEY, CDR2 SVGAGI. The CDR3 DNA is TGTGCCAGCAATACAGCAGGGGGCGGAGAGACCCAGTACTTC. Translation: CASNTAGGGETQYF.

CDR3 region: CASRLSGSSYNEQFF. The CDR3, as DNA: TGTGCCAGCAGACTTAGCGGGAGCTCCTACAATGAGCAGTTCTTC. This sequence joins TRBV27 and TRBJ2-1; 9 nucleotides agree with TRBD2. Trimming at V came to 6 bases and at J to 0 bases, leaving 3 bases not matched to a gene. This CDR3 region has 15 residues. Germline V CDR1 and CDR2: MNHEY, SMNVEV (reference sequence).

This chain uses TRBV10-3 with TRBJ1-1; D is undetermined. Looked up from germline, CDR1 is ENHRY and CDR2 is SYGVKD. The CDR3 runs 14 residues. Trimming took 2 bases from V and 6 from J, leaving 13 bases between them. This CDR3 is CAISEGEQKAEAFF. In nucleotides, the CDR3 is TGTGCCATCAGTGAGGGGGAGCAGAAGGCTGAAGCTTTCTTT.

This clone was picked up a small number of times. The chain couples TRBV30 to TRBJ1-6; D gene ambiguous. Germline CDR1 GTSNPN, CDR2 SVGIG (reference sequence). This CDR3 region has 15 residues. The CDR3 region has the DNA TGTGCTTTTCGGTACAGTAGCTCCTATAATTCACCCCTCCACTTT. Encoded protein: CAFRYSSSYNSPLHF.

This rearrangement joins TRBV30 to TRBJ2-1, with D possibly being TRBD2 (6 bases). Germline-derived CDR1 and CDR2 are GTSNPN and SVGIG (reference sequence). V shed 5 bases and J shed 3 bases, with 17 bases lying between them. This CDR3 contains 15 residues. CDR3 loop: CAWYGWGEGYNEQFF. CDR3 nucleotides: TGTGCCTGGTACGGCTGGGGGGAAGGCTACAATGAGCAGTTCTTC.

Regarding this clone: The same CDR3 is also encoded by other DNA sequences in this sample. The chain carries TRBV9 and TRBJ1-2; the D is unclear. The germline CDR1 and CDR2 sequences are SGDLS and YYNGEE. The CDR3 consists of 13 residues. V dropped 2 bases and J dropped 0 bases, with 5 bases sitting between them. CDR3 sequence: CASSVIANYGYTF. The CDR3 DNA sequence: TGTGCCAGCAGCGTTATCGCTAACTATGGCTACACCTTC.

V usage is TRBV6-6 and J usage is TRBJ2-1; D is uncertain. The CDR3 consists of 16 residues. V lost 0 bases and J lost 3, with 12 bases in between. Germline lookup yields CDR1 MNHNY and CDR2 SVGAGI (reference sequence). CDR3 residues: CASSYSYPKHYNEQFF. CDR3 bases: TGTGCCAGCAGTTACTCGTACCCCAAACACTACAATGAGCAGTTCTTC.

The DNA of the CDR3 is TGTGCCAGCAGGCTCTGGGACAGGGGTTTCAATGAGCAGTTCTTC. The encoded protein is CASRLWDRGFNEQFF. V is TRBV5-6 and J is TRBJ2-1, with TRBD1 identical over 10 bases. Unmatched junction bases numbered 8, after V lost 5 bases and J lost 6 bases. CDR3 size: 15 residues. Germline V gene sequence: CDR1 SGHDT, CDR2 YYEEEE.

The V and J genes are TRBV5-8 and TRBJ1-1; a possible D gene is TRBD1 (5 bases). V was pared by 0 bases and J by 0 bases, with 12 bases between. The CDR3 covers 16 residues. Germline V lookup: CDR1 SGHTS, CDR2 YDEGEE. The DNA of the CDR3 is TGTGCCAGCAGCTTGGGGGGGGACGGATTGAACACTGAAGCTTTCTTT. Protein product: CASSLGGDGLNTEAFF.

This chain joins TRBV1 and TRBJ1-6; TRBD1, as called in the table, went unchecked against the DNA. TRBV1 is classified as a pseudogene. The CDR3 loop spans 16 amino acids. The CDR3 DNA follows: TGCACCAGCAGCCAGAGACAGGGGATTGTTTGTTCACCCCTCCACTTT. Its translation: CTSSQRQGIVCSPLHF.

This chain joins TRBV7-9 and TRBJ2-7, with 8 nucleotides matching TRBD1. Germline CDR1 reads SEHNR; CDR2 reads FQNEAQ (reference sequence). The CDR3 covers 16 residues. Trimming took 1 base from V and 0 from J; bases not matched to a gene: 5. Here the CDR3 reads CASSLGRDRLSYEQYF. Here the CDR3 DNA reads TGTGCCAGCAGCTTAGGAAGGGACAGGCTCTCCTACGAGCAGTACTTC.

This sequence joins TRBV11-3 and TRBJ2-2; D possibly corresponds to TRBD2 (5 bases). Deletions cut 2 bases from V and 5 bases from J, with 9 bases between. The CDR3 sequence is 14 residues long. CDR1 SGHNT and CDR2 YENEEA come from the germline V gene. CDR3 sequence: CASSLIPGTGELFF. The CDR3 nucleotides read TGTGCCAGCAGCTTAATCCCGGGGACCGGGGAGCTGTTTTTT. Variable domain in full (rest from reference TRBV11-3 and TRBJ2-2): EAGVVQSPRYKIIEKKQPVAFWCNPISGHNTLYWYLQNLGQGPELLIRYENEEAVDDSQLPKDRFSAERLKGVDSTLKIQPAELGDSAVYLCASSLIPGTGELFFGEGSRLTVL.

The chain employs TRBV4-1 and TRBJ1-1; D is possibly TRBD1 (5 bases). The germline CDR1 and CDR2 sequences are MGHRA and YSYEKL. The CDR3 is 16 residues long. V was pared by 0 bases and J by 5 bases, with 16 bases between. This chain's CDR3 is CASSQDPGQGATEAFF. The CDR3, as DNA: TGCGCCAGCAGCCAAGATCCAGGACAAGGTGCAACTGAAGCTTTCTTT.